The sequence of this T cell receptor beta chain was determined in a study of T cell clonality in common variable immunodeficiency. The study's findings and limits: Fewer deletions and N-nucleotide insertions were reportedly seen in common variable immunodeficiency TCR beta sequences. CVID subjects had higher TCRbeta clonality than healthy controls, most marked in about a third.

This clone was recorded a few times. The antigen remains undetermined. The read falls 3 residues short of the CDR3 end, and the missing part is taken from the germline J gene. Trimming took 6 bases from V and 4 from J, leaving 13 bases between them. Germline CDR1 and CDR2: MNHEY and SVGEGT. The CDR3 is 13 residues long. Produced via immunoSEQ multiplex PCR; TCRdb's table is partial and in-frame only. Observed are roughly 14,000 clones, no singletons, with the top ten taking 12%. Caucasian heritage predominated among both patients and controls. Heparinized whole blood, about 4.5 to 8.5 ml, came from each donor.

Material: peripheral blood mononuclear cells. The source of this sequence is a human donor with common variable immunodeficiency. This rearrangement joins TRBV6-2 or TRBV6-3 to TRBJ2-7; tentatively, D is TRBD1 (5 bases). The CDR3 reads CASRATYRYEQYF. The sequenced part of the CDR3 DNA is TGTGCCAGCAGAGCCACCTACAGGTACGAG.